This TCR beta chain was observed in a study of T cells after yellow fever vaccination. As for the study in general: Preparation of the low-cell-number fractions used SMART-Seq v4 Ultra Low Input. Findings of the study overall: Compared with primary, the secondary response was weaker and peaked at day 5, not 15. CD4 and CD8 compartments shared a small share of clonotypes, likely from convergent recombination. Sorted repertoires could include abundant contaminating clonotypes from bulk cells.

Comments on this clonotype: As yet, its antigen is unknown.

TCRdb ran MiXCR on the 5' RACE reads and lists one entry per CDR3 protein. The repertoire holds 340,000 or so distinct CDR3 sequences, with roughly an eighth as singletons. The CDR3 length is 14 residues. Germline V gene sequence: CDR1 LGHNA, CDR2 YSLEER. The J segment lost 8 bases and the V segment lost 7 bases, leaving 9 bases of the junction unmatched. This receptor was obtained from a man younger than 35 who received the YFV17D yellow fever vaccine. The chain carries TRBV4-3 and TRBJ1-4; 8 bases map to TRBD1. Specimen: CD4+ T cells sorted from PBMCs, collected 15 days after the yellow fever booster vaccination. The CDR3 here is CASNSGDRGEKLFF. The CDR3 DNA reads TGCGCCAGCAACTCGGGCGACAGGGGAGAAAAACTGTTTTTT.